This T cell receptor beta chain emerged from a study of cytomegalovirus exposure and HLA in healthy donors. Study observations and caveats: High sensitivity and specificity were reportedly achieved when the classifier diagnosed cytomegalovirus status. Cytomegalovirus association was listed for about 150 TCR beta chains.

The protocol was immunoSEQ multiplex PCR, while the TCRdb copy is restricted to in-frame clones and leaves out a portion. The table has 230,000 or so clones, 70% to 90% seen once; the top ten hold about 2.7%. The CDR3 contains 14 residues. Looked up from germline, CDR1 is SGHTA and CDR2 is FQGNSA. In regard to this clone: What it binds is unknown. Compared with germline, one end of the junction differs, possibly owing to a read error.

Material for sequencing was PBMCs. The chain recombines TRBV7-2 with TRBJ2-1; perhaps TRBD2 as D (7 bases). The clonotype originates from a woman between 18 and 29 years old in good health and CMV-seronegative. The CDR3 DNA sequence: TGTGCCAGCAGCTTACAGCACAGGGAGGGTGCTTTTCTCTTC. This translates into CASSLQHREGAFLF.